The clone carrying this T cell receptor beta chain is a singleton in its sample. The sample originates from a study of blood T cell repertoires in COVID-19. Study information: The cDNA or gDNA used as material had been derived from T cells, B-cell-depleted T cells, or PBMCs.

Authors' processing steps: Estimation of nucleated cell counts relied on the amplification of reference gene primers. Sequenced by immunoSEQ multiplex PCR; TCRdb stores in-frame clones only, minus some. V and J calls and clone size follow that table, whereas D and trimming were derived from the DNA. This table holds around 160,000 clones, more than 75% found once. The sequence was obtained from a man in his sixties with active or convalescent COVID-19. Sequencing used peripheral blood.

The CDR3 loop reads CASSPLTSSYNSPLHF. The CDR3 coding sequence is TGTGCCAGCTCACCCCTTACCAGCTCCTATAATTCACCCCTCCACTTT. This chain joins TRBV18 and TRBJ1-6; the D is unclear. CDR1 KGHSH and CDR2 LQKENI come from the germline V gene. The CDR3 loop spans 16 amino acids. Between the trimmed V and J ends, which lost 3 bases and 0 bases, there was a span of 9 bases.